The clone carrying this TCR beta chain showed up just once. No antigen is known for it. This sample was taken from a study of T cell responses to AZD1222 COVID-19 vaccine. Study-level points and caveats: White British people made up most donors, females outnumbered males, and clonal diversity was possibly underestimated. Targets within unmutated variant regions were reportedly found for nearly half of spike-specific TCRs. All repertoire sampling was performed exclusively after the peak T cell response.

The assay was immunoSEQ multiplex PCR, and TCRdb's table has in-frame clones only and misses some. Among around 35,000 clones listed, under 90% were seen once. CDR1 is KGHSH and CDR2 is LQKENI in the germline V gene. This CDR3 has 15 residues. Trimming took 2 bases from V and 6 from J; bases not matched to a gene: 4. This receptor was taken from an adult who received the AZD1222 COVID-19 vaccine. V gene TRBV18 combines with J gene TRBJ2-1, with 10 bases fitting TRBD1. This specimen consisted of peripheral blood, obtained 28 days after the second AZD1222 dose. In DNA form, the CDR3 reads TGTGCCAGCTCACCAGGAGGGACAGGGGTCAATGAGCAGTTCTTC. This translates into CASSPGGTGVNEQFF.